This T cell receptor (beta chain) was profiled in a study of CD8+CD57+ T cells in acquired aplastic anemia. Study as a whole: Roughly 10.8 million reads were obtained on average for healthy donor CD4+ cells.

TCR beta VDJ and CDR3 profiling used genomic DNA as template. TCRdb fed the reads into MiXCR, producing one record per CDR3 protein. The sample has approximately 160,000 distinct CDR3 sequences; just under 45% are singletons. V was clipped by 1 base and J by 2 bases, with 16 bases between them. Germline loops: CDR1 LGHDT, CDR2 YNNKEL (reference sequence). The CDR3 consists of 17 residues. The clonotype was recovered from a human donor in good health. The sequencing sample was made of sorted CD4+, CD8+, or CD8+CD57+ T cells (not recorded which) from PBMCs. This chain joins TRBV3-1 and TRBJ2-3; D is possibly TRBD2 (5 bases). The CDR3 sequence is CASSQAASNPLTDTQYF. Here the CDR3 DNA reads TGTGCCAGCAGCCAAGCAGCTAGCAATCCACTCACAGATACGCAGTATTTT.